The 6 T cell receptor beta chains reported below all come from one sample, sequenced in a study of shared T cell receptors in the human thymus (dated by TCRdb to the early 2020s). The library was built by means of the immunoSEQ multiplex PCR assay. This is the immuneACCESS table as TCRdb keeps it, with only in-frame sequences that have V and J called. A part of the clones is gone; compared with another copy, unresolved V genes explain less than half, and the rest is unexplained. In this sample the table shows hundreds of thousands of clones, roughly 85% of which occur a single time. The top ten clones comprise roughly 0.01% of the sample. These data also formed part of another study, on human thymus T cells.

Sequenced: thymocytes. The source is a girl under two years old with a congenital heart defect. Donor details come from another sample of the same person, matched by shared clones.

V and J are TRBV2 and TRBJ2-1; weak D call: TRBD1 (6 bases). Germline V gene lookup returns CDR1 SNHLY and CDR2 FYNNEI. Trimming cost V 0 bases and J 2 bases, with 32 bases left between them. The CDR3 totals 23 residues. This CDR3 is CASSEAPSDALLYTGSPYNEQFF. The CDR3 nucleotides read TGTGCCAGCAGTGAAGCGCCAAGCGATGCGCTTCTGTATACAGGGAGCCCCTACAATGAGCAGTTCTTC.

The chain has TRBV27 and TRBJ1-4; D unresolved. The CDR3 spans 14 residues. Germline-derived CDR1 and CDR2 are MNHEY and SMNVEV (reference sequence). V lost 6 bases and J 4 bases, leaving 12 bases between the germline ends. DNA for the CDR3: TGTGCCAGCAGGAGGACGGGATTTAATGAAAAACTGTTTTTT. The encoded protein is CASRRTGFNEKLFF.

The V gene is TRBV7-9, the J gene TRBJ2-5; TRBD1 aligns across 8 bases. CDR3 length: 15 residues. Germline V CDR1 and CDR2: SEHNR, FQNEAQ (reference sequence). V lost 6 bases, J lost 5 bases, and 11 bases stayed unmatched. The CDR3 sequence: CASSPGTGGSETQYF. For the CDR3, the DNA is TGTGCCAGCAGTCCCGGGACAGGAGGCTCGGAGACCCAGTACTTC.

The rearrangement joins TRBV6-6 to TRBJ2-7, with D perhaps matching TRBD2 (7 bases). This CDR3 comprises 14 residues. Germline lookup yields CDR1 MNHNY and CDR2 SVGAGI (reference sequence). The germline V and J ends were trimmed by 8 bases and 4 bases, with 18 bases remaining between them. CDR3 DNA: TGTGCCAGCCTCGCCACCCGGGGGGCGTACGAGCAGTACTTC. It yields the protein CASLATRGAYEQYF.

This chain connects TRBV5-8 to TRBJ1-1; D unclear. Between the trimmed V and J ends, which lost 4 bases and 6 bases, there was a span of 4 bases. This CDR3 spans 10 amino acids. Germline CDR1 is SGHTS and CDR2 is YDEGEE. The CDR3 reads CASSPPEAFF. The CDR3, as DNA: TGTGCCAGCAGCCCTCCTGAAGCTTTCTTT.

The rearrangement uses TRBV5-1 and TRBJ1-1, with 7 bases aligning to TRBD1. The CDR3 has 15 residues. V was clipped by 4 bases and J by 0 bases; unmatched bases: 6. Looked up from germline, CDR1 is SGHRS and CDR2 is YFSETQ. Here the CDR3 reads CASSRNRGMNTEAFF. The CDR3 DNA sequence: TGCGCCAGCAGCAGGAACAGGGGCATGAACACTGAAGCTTTCTTT.